This passage covers 29 T cell receptor beta chains from one sample sequenced in a study of type 1 and type 2 diabetes patients. The PCR template was genomic DNA. A primer set of 30 forward and 13 reverse primers amplified the CDR3. One entry per CDR3 protein results from TCRdb running MiXCR on the multiplex PCR reads. The sample lists fewer than 300,000 distinct CDR3 sequences; around 47% were seen once. The specimen sequenced was peripheral blood mononuclear cells (PBMCs). Receptor source: a man aged 18 to 30 with type 2 diabetes.

This clonotype was detected once. V usage is TRBV4-3 and J usage is TRBJ1-2; TRBD1 aligns across 10 bases. This CDR3 has 19 amino acids. Trimming removed 4 bases from V and 0 bases from J; junction bases left unmatched: 14. Per the germline V gene, CDR1 is LGHNA and CDR2 is YSLEER. The CDR3 is CASSPFFPGQGTPNYGYTF. DNA of the CDR3: TGCGCCAGCAGCCCATTCTTCCCGGGACAGGGGACTCCTAACTATGGCTACACCTTC.

V usage is TRBV20-1 and J usage is TRBJ2-5, with D perhaps being TRBD1 or TRBD2 (6 bases each). Germline V gene sequence: CDR1 DFQATT, CDR2 SNEGSKA (reference sequence). Between the trimmed V and J ends, which lost 2 bases and 3 bases, there was a span of 13 bases. The CDR3 has 14 residues. CDR3 in DNA: TGCAGTGCTAGATCGGGGGACAACAAAGAGACCCAGTACTTC. This translates into CSARSGDNKETQYF.

The rearrangement uses TRBV4-1 and TRBJ1-4, with D possibly TRBD1 on 6 matching bases. The CDR3 is 19 amino acids. V was shortened by 0 bases and J by 3 bases, with 20 bases between the two germline ends. From germline, CDR1 is MGHRA and CDR2 YSYEKL. The chain's CDR3 is CASSQDGRGRGISNEKLFF. The CDR3 DNA reads TGCGCCAGCAGCCAAGATGGGAGGGGCAGGGGTATTTCTAATGAAAAACTGTTTTTT.

The table lists this clonotype with many counts. The V call is TRBV2, the J call TRBJ1-1, with D maybe TRBD1 (6 bases). From germline, CDR1 is SNHLY and CDR2 FYNNEI. This CDR3 comprises 12 residues. Trimming removed 6 bases at V and 5 bases at J, with 10 bases between. CDR3 residues: CASRDTGTEAFF. CDR3 nucleotide sequence: TGTGCCAGCAGGGACACAGGGACTGAAGCTTTCTTT.

This clonotype was seen only a few times. The V and J genes are TRBV5-1 and TRBJ2-7, with D unclear. With 0 bases removed from V and 5 bases from J, the gap between germline ends came to 3 bases. Germline loops: CDR1 SGHRS, CDR2 YFSETQ. The CDR3 runs to 11 residues. CDR3 in amino acids: CASSLADEQYF. CDR3 coding DNA: TGCGCCAGCAGCTTGGCGGACGAGCAGTACTTC.

This clonotype was seen a few times. The chain recombines TRBV9 with TRBJ2-7; perhaps D is TRBD1 or TRBD2 (6 bases each). The V gene lost 0 bases and the J gene lost 2 bases, with 12 bases spanning the gap. The germline gives CDR1 SGDLS, CDR2 YYNGEE. The CDR3 runs 15 residues. CDR3 region: CASSVGAGTTYEQYF. The CDR3 DNA reads as TGTGCCAGCAGCGTAGGGGCGGGGACAACCTACGAGCAGTACTTC.

This clonotype was counted many times. The chain has TRBV2 and TRBJ1-2; D not resolved. V shed 2 bases and J shed 4 bases, with 14 bases lying between them. The CDR3 spans 15 residues. Per the germline V gene, CDR1 is SNHLY and CDR2 is FYNNEI. The CDR3, as DNA: TGTGCCAGCAGTGAAACGTTCGGACGGGTCTATGGCTACACCTTC. This codes for CASSETFGRVYGYTF.

Turning to this clonotype: Relative to the germline gene, one junction end is altered; a read error may explain this. The V call is TRBV25-1, the J call TRBJ2-7; tentatively, D is TRBD1 or TRBD2 (5 bases each). Germline V gives CDR1 MGHDK, CDR2 SYGVNS. CDR3 length equals 12 residues. CDR3 DNA sequence: TGTGCCAGGGGTGGGGGACCCTACGAGCAGTGCTTC. Its translation is CARGGGPYEQCF.

This rearrangement joins TRBV12-3 or TRBV12-4 to TRBJ1-5; D may be TRBD1 (6 bases). The CDR3 has 15 amino acids. V gave up 2 bases and J gave up 8 bases, with 16 bases separating them. CDR3 residues: CASSLKGGSRKPQHF. CDR3 in DNA: TGTGCCAGCAGTTTAAAGGGGGGAAGTAGGAAGCCCCAGCATTTT.

This chain connects TRBV7-4 to TRBJ2-5; possible D gene TRBD1, 6 bases. Germline V gives CDR1 SGHVT, CDR2 SQSDAQ. Trimming removed 5 bases at V and 0 bases at J, with 10 bases between. The length of the CDR3 is 14 residues. In DNA form, the CDR3 reads TGTGCCAGCAGCCCGGACAGTGACCAAGAGACCCAGTACTTC. Translation gives CASSPDSDQETQYF. The entire variable domain, with the rest obtained from reference TRBV7-4 and TRBJ2-5, is as follows: GAGVSQSPRYKVAKRGRDVALRCDSISGHVTLYWYRQTLGQGSEVLTYSQSDAQRDKSGRPSGRFSAERPERSVSTLKIQRTEQGDSAVYLCASSPDSDQETQYFGPGTRLLVL.

The table lists this clonotype with a few counts. V usage is TRBV7-8 and J usage is TRBJ2-7; weak D call: TRBD1 (6 bases). The ends were cut back, 5 bases at V and 4 bases at J, with 18 bases in the middle. CDR1 is SGHVS and CDR2 is FQNEAQ in the germline V gene. The length of the CDR3 is 15 residues. The CDR3 protein is CASSHPGVAKYEQYF. Here the CDR3 DNA reads TGTGCCAGCAGCCATCCAGGGGTCGCCAAATACGAGCAGTACTTC.

The V gene is TRBV20-1, the J gene TRBJ1-2, with a weak D call TRBD1 (6 bases). CDR1 and CDR2 from the germline V gene are DFQATT and SNEGSKA (reference sequence). With 2 bases removed from V and 7 bases from J, the gap between germline ends came to 11 bases. This CDR3 is built from 12 residues. CDR3 loop: CSARNREGGYTF. CDR3 in DNA: TGCAGTGCTAGAAACAGGGAAGGTGGCTACACCTTC.

This chain joins TRBV30 and TRBJ2-5; 8 bases fit TRBD2. Germline V gene data show CDR1 as GTSNPN and CDR2 as SVGIG (reference sequence). The J segment lost 4 bases and the V segment lost 5 bases, leaving 9 bases of the junction unmatched. This CDR3 has 14 amino acids. The CDR3 nucleotides read TGTGCCTGGTCTGGCCTAGCGGGTAGAGAGACCCAGTACTTC. It yields the protein CAWSGLAGRETQYF.

This chain joins TRBV28 and TRBJ1-2; possible D gene TRBD1, 6 bases. The CDR3 has 15 amino acids. CDR1 MDHEN and CDR2 SYDVKM come from the germline V gene. V lost 5 bases to trimming and J lost 4 bases, with 17 bases between them. CDR3 DNA: TGTGCCAGCAGTCGACCCGGGACAACAGGCTATGGCTACACCTTC. Its protein is CASSRPGTTGYGYTF.

This clonotype was recorded many times. The J gene is TRBJ1-6, the V gene TRBV2; D gene ambiguous. Germline CDR1 reads SNHLY; CDR2 reads FYNNEI. The V end lost 5 bases, the J end lost 7 bases, and 15 bases lay between the germline ends. This CDR3 contains 15 residues. The CDR3 region is CASSTDAQTNSPLHF. The CDR3 DNA sequence: TGTGCCAGCAGTACCGATGCGCAGACCAATTCACCCCTCCACTTT. Full variable domain (missing parts from reference TRBV2 and TRBJ1-6): EPEVTQTPSHQVTQMGQEVILRCVPISNHLYFYWYRQILGQKVEFLVSFYNNEISEKSEIFDDQFSVERPDGSNFTLKIRSTKLEDSAMYFCASSTDAQTNSPLHFGNGTRLTVT.

This clonotype was picked up a small number of times. The chain couples TRBV10-1 to TRBJ2-4; D may correspond to TRBD1 or TRBD2 (6 bases each). V was pared by 9 bases and J by 9 bases, with 18 bases between. Looked up from germline, CDR1 is WNHNN and CDR2 is SYGVQD (reference sequence). This CDR3 contains 13 residues. For the CDR3, the DNA is TGCGCCAGAAAGAGGGGGGAGAAAGGCATTCAGTACTTC. Translated, it gives CARKRGEKGIQYF.

The chain is built from TRBV20-1 and TRBJ2-2; the D call may be TRBD1 or TRBD2 (5 bases each). The CDR3 has 15 residues. V lost 5 bases, J lost 5 bases, and 18 bases lay in between. Germline-derived CDR1 and CDR2 are DFQATT and SNEGSKA (reference sequence). CDR3 in amino acids: CSAPRGGRGTGELFF. The CDR3 DNA follows: TGCAGTGCTCCGCGTGGGGGAAGAGGAACCGGGGAGCTGTTTTTT.

The chain combines TRBV20-1 with TRBJ2-5; the match to TRBD1 covers 12 bases. Trimming cost V 0 bases and J 5 bases; bases outside gene matches: 13. The CDR3 runs to 18 residues. The germline V gene has CDR1 DFQATT and CDR2 SNEGSKA (reference sequence). As DNA, the CDR3 is TGCAGTGCTAGAGATCCCTTTACCGGGACAGGGGGCTCCGAGACCCAGTACTTC. This encodes CSARDPFTGTGGSETQYF.

The rearrangement joins TRBV20-1 to TRBJ2-5, with D possibly TRBD2 on 5 matching bases. The CDR3 loop spans 14 amino acids. Trimming stripped 1 base from V and 4 bases from J, with 13 bases between. CDR1 is DFQATT and CDR2 is SNEGSKA in the germline V gene (reference sequence). CDR3 DNA sequence: TGCAGTGCTAGAGGCAGGACTGTCAGAGAGACCCAGTACTTC. The encoded protein is CSARGRTVRETQYF.

The chain employs TRBV29-1 and TRBJ2-7; D may be TRBD1 (5 bases). V lost 6 bases to trimming and J lost 3 bases, with 12 bases between them. This CDR3 region has 12 residues. Germline V gene data show CDR1 as SQVTM and CDR2 as ANQGSEA. CDR3 amino acids: CSVRADSYEQYF. In nucleotides, the CDR3 is TGCAGCGTAAGAGCCGACAGCTACGAGCAGTACTTC.

This clonotype was recorded once. This rearrangement joins TRBV2 to TRBJ2-2; the D gene is possibly TRBD2 (5 bases). Germline CDR1 reads SNHLY; CDR2 reads FYNNEI. The V end lost 8 bases, the J end lost 2 bases, and 15 bases lay between the germline ends. The CDR3 spans 15 residues. CDR3 coding DNA: TGTGCCAGCCTCCGGAGTGAGGGAAACACCGGGGAGCTGTTTTTT. Amino acids: CASLRSEGNTGELFF.

This clonotype was detected only a few times. The gene calls are TRBV29-1 and TRBJ2-7, with 8 positions matching TRBD1. This CDR3 is built from 13 residues. Unmatched junction bases numbered 5, after V lost 4 bases and J lost 3 bases. Germline V lookup: CDR1 SQVTM, CDR2 ANQGSEA. This chain's CDR3 is CSVVRGPYYEQYF. Written as DNA, the CDR3 is TGCAGCGTTGTCAGGGGGCCGTACTACGAGCAGTACTTC.

The chain has TRBV29-1 and TRBJ2-3; TRBD2 aligns across 12 bases. CDR3 length equals 17 residues. Germline V CDR1 and CDR2: SQVTM, ANQGSEA. The ends lost 7 bases at V and 5 bases at J; junction bases unmatched: 16. CDR3 coding DNA: TGCAGCGCTGGGGGCGTTGGTGCTAGCGGGAGGGGAGATACGCAGTATTTT. It codes for CSAGGVGASGRGDTQYF.

This rearrangement joins TRBV5-1 to TRBJ1-1, with 8 positions matching TRBD1. Germline CDR1 reads SGHRS; CDR2 reads YFSETQ. This CDR3 region has 14 residues. V lost 5 bases to trimming and J lost 2 bases; unmatched junction nucleotides: 5. This CDR3 is CASSQGAQNTEAFF. The CDR3, as DNA: TGCGCCAGCAGTCAGGGGGCGCAAAACACTGAAGCTTTCTTT.

This clonotype is labeled as medium-sized (0.01 to 0.1%). The chain joins TRBV15 to TRBJ1-2; no definite D call. Between the trimmed V and J ends, which lost 0 bases and 2 bases, there was a span of 7 bases. This CDR3 contains 14 residues. Per the germline V gene, CDR1 is LNHNV and CDR2 is YYDKDF (reference sequence). The chain's CDR3 is CATSREGLNYGYTF. The CDR3 DNA sequence: TGTGCCACCAGCAGAGAGGGCCTAAACTATGGCTACACCTTC. Together with reference TRBV15 and TRBJ1-2, the CDR3 gives the full variable domain: DAMVIQNPRYQVTQFGKPVTLSCSQTLNHNVMYWYQQKSSQAPKLLFHYYDKDFNNEADTPDNFQSRRPNTSFCFLDIRSPGLGDTAMYLCATSREGLNYGYTFGSGTRLTVV.

This clonotype was detected only a few times. The chain recombines TRBV20-1 with TRBJ1-2; no definite D call. Germline V gives CDR1 DFQATT, CDR2 SNEGSKA (reference sequence). Trimming left V 3 bases short and J 7 bases short, with 9 bases between. CDR3 length equals 11 residues. CDR3: CSASMRAGYTF. In nucleotides, the CDR3 is TGCAGTGCTAGTATGCGAGCTGGCTACACCTTC.

The gene calls are TRBV11-1 and TRBJ2-2, with D unresolved. Germline CDR1 reads SGHAT; CDR2 reads FQDESV (reference sequence). The germline V and J ends were trimmed by 8 bases and 7 bases, with 26 bases remaining between them. The CDR3 consists of 17 residues. The CDR3 DNA reads as TGTGCCAGCTCACCACCAACCGGTTCTAGGGTGCTCGGGGAGCTGTTTTTT. Translating it yields CASSPPTGSRVLGELFF.

In its sample, this clonotype was seen a few times. The chain links TRBV20-1 to TRBJ2-5; D unresolved. The CDR3 sequence is 12 residues long. Germline V gives CDR1 DFQATT, CDR2 SNEGSKA (reference sequence). V lost 0 bases and J lost 5, with 7 bases in between. The CDR3 loop reads CSARDLRETQYF. In nucleotides, the CDR3 is TGCAGTGCTAGAGATCTTCGGGAGACCCAGTACTTC.

This sequence joins TRBV19 and TRBJ2-5, with 8 positions matching TRBD1. This CDR3 is built from 15 residues. Trimming took 3 bases from V and 1 from J; bases not matched to a gene: 4. Germline V CDR1 and CDR2: LNHDA, SQIVND (reference sequence). Written as DNA, the CDR3 is TGTGCCAGTAGTATCACAGGGGGGCCCCAAGAGACCCAGTACTTC. Encoded protein: CASSITGGPQETQYF.